Below are 3 T cell receptor beta chains sequenced from a single sample in a study of blood T cells in healthy people across ages. Using a J-beta primer mix together with a sample-barcoded 5' primer, a second PCR was run for about 7 to 12 cycles. TCRdb re-called the 5' RACE reads through MiXCR, storing one row per CDR3 protein. Among 790,000 or so distinct CDR3 sequences listed, around 50% were seen once. Sequencing input: blood. All receptors come from a man older than 75 in good health.

This clonotype was recorded at least ten times. The chain uses TRBV20-1 and TRBJ2-5; 12 bases map to TRBD1. CDR3 size: 14 residues. CDR1 is DFQATT, CDR2 SNEGSKA, per germline (reference sequence). V shed 5 bases, J shed 4 bases, and the junction held 5 bases outside the gene matches. The CDR3 protein is CSAPGQGARETQYF. Here the CDR3 DNA reads TGCAGTGCTCCGGGACAGGGGGCCCGAGAGACCCAGTACTTC.

The chain links TRBV5-1 to TRBJ2-1, with 8 positions matching TRBD1. CDR1 and CDR2 (germline): SGHRS, YFSETQ. The CDR3 covers 15 residues. V gave up 5 bases and J gave up 9 bases; unmatched junction bases: 13. The CDR3 nucleotides read TGCGCCAGCAGTCAAGGACAGGGTCAGTTCCGTGAGCAGTTCTTC. Translation gives CASSQGQGQFREQFF.

The gene calls are TRBV11-2 and TRBJ2-1; D ambiguous. With the DNA end fitting TRBJ2-7 better, the J assignment may be wrong. CDR1 and CDR2 (germline): SGHAT, FQNNGV. This CDR3 spans 14 amino acids. The chain's CDR3 is CASSLALAYNEQYF. Here the CDR3 DNA reads TGTGCCAGCAGTTTGGCTCTCGCCTACAATGAGCAGTACTTC.